This TCR beta chain came from a study of blood T cells in healthy people across ages. A second PCR, run for roughly 6 to 11 cycles, used a sample-barcoded 5' primer plus a J-beta primer mix. Every sample returned 2.5 million or more CDR3-containing paired-end reads. Each CDR3 protein gets one entry after TCRdb re-called the 5' RACE reads with MiXCR. This repertoire shows about 1.6 million distinct CDR3 sequences, about 35% found once; its top ten account for approximately 10%. To note about this clonotype: The antigen is unknown.

Study-wide results and caveats: Per million T cells, TCR beta diversity dropped roughly linearly as age increased. Naive and antigen-experienced cells could not be conclusively compared, given unsorted PBMCs.

The CDR3 has 15 residues. Trimming stripped 6 bases from V and 6 bases from J, with 18 bases between. Germline V gene sequence: CDR1 SGHNT, CDR2 YENEEA. The genes are TRBV11-3 and TRBJ2-1, with D perhaps matching TRBD1 or TRBD2 (5 bases each). This TCR came from a woman in her twenties or thirties in good health. The sequenced sample was blood. The CDR3 protein is CASSHRRGAGNEQFF. The CDR3, as DNA: TGTGCCAGCAGTCACCGACGGGGCGCGGGCAATGAGCAGTTCTTC.